This passage covers 32 T cell receptor beta chains from one sample sequenced in a study of blood T cell repertoires in COVID-19. Sequenced by immunoSEQ multiplex PCR; TCRdb stores in-frame clones only, minus some. The profile shows approximately 210,000 clones, roughly four fifths of them singletons. The sample consisted of peripheral blood. These receptors all come from a woman in her 40s with acute or convalescent COVID-19.

The table lists this clone with a few counts. CDR3 sequence reads: CAISGLAGGSSEQFF. In DNA, the CDR3 is TGTGCCATCAGTGGCCTAGCGGGAGGATCAAGTGAGCAGTTCTTC. V and J are TRBV10-3 and TRBJ2-1; TRBD2 matches 11 bases. Germline V gene data show CDR1 as ENHRY and CDR2 as SYGVKD. The CDR3 contains 15 residues. V was pared by 4 bases and J by 9 bases, with 8 bases of the junction left unmatched.

The J gene is TRBJ2-2, the V gene TRBV14, with 7 bases fitting TRBD2. The CDR3 has 16 amino acids. The V gene end was trimmed by 3 bases and the J gene end by 4 bases; junction bases not matched to a gene: 8. Germline lookup yields CDR1 SGHDN and CDR2 FVKESK. The CDR3: CASSQAAASGTGELFF. For the CDR3, the DNA is TGTGCCAGCAGCCAGGCGGCGGCTAGCGGCACCGGGGAGCTGTTTTTT.

The chain carries TRBV3-1 (or the pseudogene TRBV3-2) and TRBJ1-6; D is undetermined. Germline CDR1 is LGHDT and CDR2 is YNNKEL (reference sequence). Trimming removed 0 bases at V and 10 bases at J, with 13 bases between. This CDR3 spans 15 amino acids. The CDR3: CASSQDTGWGSPLHF. The CDR3 nucleotides are TGTGCCAGCAGCCAAGATACGGGGTGGGGATCACCCCTCCACTTT.

The chain couples TRBV20-1 to TRBJ2-7; 7 bases map to TRBD1. Looked up from germline, CDR1 is DFQATT and CDR2 is SNEGSKA (reference sequence). The CDR3 spans 11 residues. J lost 3 bases, V lost 5 bases, and 1 base had no gene match. CDR3 DNA sequence: TGCAGTGCTGGGGACAGCTACGAGCAGTACTTC. Protein sequence: CSAGDSYEQYF.

The chain recombines TRBV7-7 with TRBJ2-3; 11 nucleotides align to TRBD2. J was trimmed by 10 bases and V by 0 bases; bases with no gene match: 6. The germline V gene has CDR1 SSHAT and CDR2 FNYEAQ (reference sequence). The length of the CDR3 is 15 residues. CDR3 amino acids: CASSLAPLAGGAQYF. In DNA form, the CDR3 reads TGTGCCAGCAGCTTAGCCCCGCTAGCGGGAGGAGCGCAGTATTTT. Filled out from reference TRBV7-7 and TRBJ2-3, the complete variable domain reads GAGVSQSPRYKVTKRGQDVTLRCDPISSHATLYWYQQALGQGPEFLTYFNYEAQPDKSGLPSDRFSAERPEGSISTLTIQRTEQRDSAMYRCASSLAPLAGGAQYFGPGTRLTVL.

The chain links TRBV20-1 to TRBJ2-1; 12 bases are shared with TRBD2. Germline V gene data show CDR1 as DFQATT and CDR2 as SNEGSKA (reference sequence). Trimming removed 3 bases from V and 7 bases from J; junction bases left unmatched: 7. The CDR3 has 15 amino acids. CDR3 in amino acids: CSASATSGGTNEQFF. As DNA, the CDR3 is TGCAGTGCTAGTGCGACTAGCGGGGGCACGAATGAGCAGTTCTTC.

The chain joins TRBV5-1 to TRBJ2-7, with D possibly TRBD2 on 6 matching bases. Germline CDR1 is SGHRS and CDR2 is YFSETQ. This CDR3 region has 14 residues. With 2 bases removed from V and 3 bases from J, the gap between germline ends came to 12 bases. The CDR3 is CASSFRGEFYEQYF. The DNA for the CDR3 is TGCGCCAGCAGCTTTCGCGGGGAGTTCTACGAGCAGTACTTC.

The chain links TRBV30 to TRBJ2-2, with no clear D. CDR3 length: 14 residues. V was cut by 0 bases and J by 0 bases, with 5 bases left in between. CDR1 and CDR2 from the germline V gene are GTSNPN and SVGIG (reference sequence). CDR3 sequence reads: CAWSVSSNTGELFF. The DNA for the CDR3 is TGTGCCTGGAGTGTAAGCTCGAACACCGGGGAGCTGTTTTTT.

This clone occurred once. This chain's CDR3 is CSASPGTSADTQYF. The DNA of the CDR3 is TGCAGTGCGAGTCCCGGGACTAGCGCTGATACGCAGTATTTT. The chain links TRBV20-1 to TRBJ2-3; 10 nucleotides match TRBD2. Germline V gene data show CDR1 as DFQATT and CDR2 as SNEGSKA (reference sequence). Trimming cost V 6 bases and J 6 bases; bases outside gene matches: 9. This CDR3 contains 14 residues.

V is TRBV5-5 and J is TRBJ2-7; maybe TRBD1 (5 bases). The CDR3 extends over 13 amino acids. In germline, CDR1 is SGHKS, CDR2 YYEKEE (reference sequence). V was trimmed by 5 bases and J by 2 bases, leaving 11 bases between them. The CDR3 loop reads CASSHTGPYEQYF. Written as DNA, the CDR3 is TGTGCCAGCAGTCATACAGGTCCCTACGAGCAGTACTTC. Using reference TRBV5-5 and TRBJ2-7 for the parts outside the CDR3, the full variable domain is DAGVTQSPTHLIKTRGQQVTLRCSPISGHKSVSWYQQVLGQGPQFIFQYYEKEERGRGNFPDRFSARQFPNYSSELNVNALLLGDSALYLCASSHTGPYEQYFGPGTRLTVT.

V is TRBV30 and J is TRBJ1-6; no clear D. The V end lost 0 bases, the J end lost 3 bases, and 9 bases lay between the germline ends. The CDR3 is made up of 15 amino acids. The V gene's germline CDR1 is GTSNPN and CDR2 SVGIG (reference sequence). CDR3 sequence reads: CAWSVLADYNSPLHF. In DNA, the CDR3 is TGTGCCTGGAGTGTACTGGCGGACTATAATTCACCCCTCCACTTT. The full variable domain, rest sourced from reference TRBV30 and TRBJ1-6, is SQTIHQWPATLVQPVGSPLSLECTVEGTSNPNLYWYRQAAGRGLQLLFYSVGIGQISSEVPQNLSASRPQDRQFILSSKKLLLSDSGFYLCAWSVLADYNSPLHFGNGTRLTVT.

The J gene is TRBJ2-7, the V gene TRBV6-5, with 10 nucleotides matching TRBD2. Trimming removed 0 bases from V and 2 bases from J; junction bases left unmatched: 1. The CDR3 runs 15 residues. Germline V gene sequence: CDR1 MNHEY, CDR2 SVGAGI. The CDR3 bases are TGTGCCAGCAGTTACTCTGGGACTAGCGCCTACGAGCAGTACTTC. It codes for CASSYSGTSAYEQYF.

This chain connects TRBV5-5 to TRBJ2-3; 7 nucleotides align to TRBD1. Germline lookup yields CDR1 SGHKS and CDR2 YYEKEE (reference sequence). V lost 0 bases and J lost 4; bases outside the gene matches: 2. CDR3 length: 14 amino acids. The CDR3 DNA is TGTGCCAGCAGCTTGGAGACAGGGTCAGATACGCAGTATTTT. It translates to CASSLETGSDTQYF.

This chain joins TRBV5-1 and TRBJ1-1; 11 positions agree with TRBD1. V lost 5 bases and J lost 8; bases outside the gene matches: 11. The CDR3 consists of 15 residues. Per the germline V gene, CDR1 is SGHRS and CDR2 is YFSETQ. As DNA, the CDR3 is TGCGCCAGCAGTTTTAACCGGGACAGGGGGGAGGAAGCTTTCTTT. Translation: CASSFNRDRGEEAFF.

This clone is a singleton in its sample. The V gene is TRBV6-6, the J gene TRBJ2-1; D is perhaps TRBD1 (5 bases). V shed 6 bases and J shed 0 bases, with 9 bases lying between them. CDR3 size: 14 residues. The germline CDR1 and CDR2 sequences are MNHNY and SVGAGI (reference sequence). The CDR3 DNA reads TGTGCCAGCAGCCAGGGTAGCTCCTACAATGAGCAGTTCTTC. Its translation: CASSQGSSYNEQFF.

This clone was detected once. This chain links TRBV5-1 with TRBJ1-1, with D possibly matching TRBD1 (5 bases). This CDR3 is 16 amino acids long. Germline assignment: CDR1 SGHRS and CDR2 YFSETQ. Trimming took off 1 base at V and 1 base at J, with 14 bases between the two ends. The CDR3 region has the DNA TGCGCCAGCAGCTTGTCGGGCGGGGGGACGAACACTGAAGCTTTCTTT. Translating gives CASSLSGGGTNTEAFF.

This clone was observed a single time. The chain combines TRBV6-2 or TRBV6-3 with TRBJ1-5, with 7 bases fitting TRBD1. Germline V gene lookup returns CDR1 MNHEY and CDR2 SVGEGT. The CDR3 covers 15 residues. After removal of 5 bases from V and 6 bases from J, the junction contained 10 bases not matched to a gene. This CDR3 is CASSGDSSLSQPQHF. In DNA, the CDR3 is TGTGCCAGCAGTGGGGACAGTTCCTTGAGTCAGCCCCAGCATTTT.

J is TRBJ1-6 and V is TRBV19, with unresolved D. This CDR3 contains 14 residues. Trimming removed 3 bases at V and 10 bases at J, with 13 bases between. Germline CDR1 LNHDA, CDR2 SQIVND (reference sequence). This chain's CDR3 is CASSIPGKGSPLHF. The CDR3 bases are TGTGCCAGTAGTATCCCGGGGAAAGGATCACCCCTCCACTTT.

The chain combines TRBV27 with TRBJ2-7; 8 bases line up with TRBD2. Trimming at V came to 5 bases and at J to 6 bases, leaving 15 bases not matched to a gene. The CDR3 covers 16 residues. Germline V gene lookup returns CDR1 MNHEY and CDR2 SMNVEV (reference sequence). The CDR3 DNA sequence: TGTGCCAGCAGTGCTCCCTCCATGATAGCGGGAACCGAGCAGTACTTC. The encoded protein is CASSAPSMIAGTEQYF.

The chain is built from TRBV27 and TRBJ2-6, with D hard to call. The CDR3 is 15 amino acids. From germline, CDR1 is MNHEY and CDR2 SMNVEV (reference sequence). The ends were cut back, 4 bases at V and 0 bases at J, with 7 bases in the middle. CDR3 amino acids: CASSSISSGANVLTF. CDR3 in DNA: TGTGCCAGCAGTTCGATCAGCTCTGGGGCCAACGTCCTGACTTTC.

The rearrangement links TRBV12-5 to TRBJ1-2, with 9 bases lining up with TRBD1. The CDR3 spans 14 residues. With V trimmed by 4 bases and J by 5 bases, 5 bases remained unmatched. Per germline, CDR1 LGHNT and CDR2 FRNRAP. The CDR3 region has the DNA TGTGCTAGTGGTTCCGGGACAGGGTTTTATGGCTACACCTTC. This codes for CASGSGTGFYGYTF.

The CDR3 nucleotides are TGTGCCAGCAGCTTAGAACCGGGGCGGGGATATGAGCAGTTCTTC. It specifies CASSLEPGRGYEQFF. The chain joins TRBV7-2 to TRBJ2-1; a weak D match, TRBD2 (6 bases). This CDR3 contains 15 residues. Trimming cost V 1 base and J 8 bases, with 15 bases left between them. Germline-derived CDR1 and CDR2 are SGHTA and FQGNSA. The variable domain in full, with the rest retrieved from reference TRBV7-2 and TRBJ2-1, is GAGVSQSPSNKVTEKGKDVELRCDPISGHTALYWYRQSLGQGLEFLIYFQGNSAPDKSGLPSDRFSAERTGGSVSTLTIQRTQQEDSAVYLCASSLEPGRGYEQFFGPGTRLTVL.

The chain recombines TRBV7-6 with TRBJ2-1, with TRBD2 matching over 11 bases. The CDR3 contains 16 residues. With 3 bases clipped from V and 4 bases from J, the junction kept 5 bases outside the gene matches. CDR1 and CDR2 (germline): SGHVS, FNYEAQ. The CDR3 sequence: CASSFLAGGRYNEQFF. DNA for the CDR3: TGTGCCAGCAGCTTCTTAGCGGGAGGGAGGTACAATGAGCAGTTCTTC.

The gene calls are TRBV19 and TRBJ2-1; D not certain. Germline CDR1 and CDR2: LNHDA and SQIVND (reference sequence). The CDR3 runs to 15 residues. The germline V and J ends were trimmed by 4 bases and 5 bases, with 15 bases remaining between them. CDR3 sequence: CASSSSPVIHNEQFF. DNA of the CDR3: TGTGCCAGTAGTAGTTCCCCGGTAATACACAATGAGCAGTTCTTC.

This rearrangement joins TRBV5-1 to TRBJ2-6, with a weak D call TRBD2 (7 bases). CDR3 size: 16 residues. With 2 bases removed from V and 4 bases from J, the gap between germline ends came to 13 bases. The germline CDR1 and CDR2 sequences are SGHRS and YFSETQ. This CDR3 is CASSLMGGAGANVLTF. In nucleotides, the CDR3 is TGCGCCAGCAGCTTAATGGGGGGGGCGGGGGCCAACGTCCTGACTTTC.

The rearrangement links TRBV3-1 (or the pseudogene TRBV3-2) to TRBJ2-5; 11 bases are shared with TRBD2. There are 16 residues in the CDR3. After removal of 5 bases from V and 5 bases from J, the junction contained 10 bases not matched to a gene. Germline CDR1 LGHDT, CDR2 YNNKEL (reference sequence). The CDR3 bases are TGTGCCAGCAGCACCCCCTTAGCGGGGGGGCTGGAGACCCAGTACTTC. Translation gives CASSTPLAGGLETQYF.

The chain uses TRBV5-6 and TRBJ1-1, with D maybe TRBD1 (5 bases). CDR1 is SGHDT, CDR2 YYEEEE, per germline. Trimming took off 2 bases at V and 0 bases at J, with 20 bases between the two ends. This CDR3 has 18 residues. The DNA of the CDR3 is TGTGCCAGCAGCTTACCGATTGGGCGGGGGTTCGTGAACACTGAAGCTTTCTTT. Translating gives CASSLPIGRGFVNTEAFF.

The J gene is TRBJ2-2, the V gene TRBV3-1 (or the pseudogene TRBV3-2); D possibly corresponds to TRBD2 (6 bases). Looked up from germline, CDR1 is LGHDT and CDR2 is YNNKEL (reference sequence). V dropped 1 base and J dropped 2 bases, with 8 bases sitting between them. The length of the CDR3 is 15 residues. In nucleotides, the CDR3 is TGTGCCAGCAGCCAAGCGCGGGGCAACACCGGGGAGCTGTTTTTT. It translates to CASSQARGNTGELFF.

The chain recombines TRBV25-1 with TRBJ2-2; TRBD2 might be the D (6 bases). The germline CDR1 and CDR2 sequences are MGHDK and SYGVNS. V was cut by 10 bases and J by 1 base, with 19 bases left in between. This CDR3 is built from 16 residues. The CDR3 coding sequence is TGTGCCACCACTAGGTCCTCCGGGAGGAACACCGGGGAGCTGTTTTTT. This gives the protein CATTRSSGRNTGELFF.

The table lists this clone with a count of one. The chain carries TRBV5-5 and TRBJ2-7, with TRBD1 as a possible D gene (6 bases). Between the trimmed V and J ends, which lost 1 base and 5 bases, there was a span of 16 bases. The CDR3 sequence is 15 residues long. Germline V gene data show CDR1 as SGHKS and CDR2 as YYEKEE (reference sequence). CDR3 sequence: CASSLSGTHWDEQYF. The DNA for the CDR3 is TGTGCCAGCAGCTTGTCCGGGACACACTGGGACGAGCAGTACTTC.

CDR3 sequence (DNA): TGTGCCAGTAGCGAGACTAGCCCCTACGAGCAGTACTTC. It translates to CASSETSPYEQYF. V usage is TRBV19 and J usage is TRBJ2-7; 7 bases agree with TRBD2. The germline V gene encodes CDR1 LNHDA and CDR2 SQIVND (reference sequence). The CDR3 runs to 13 residues. V was pared by 6 bases and J by 2 bases, with 4 bases of the junction left unmatched.

V and J are TRBV12-3 or TRBV12-4 and TRBJ1-6, with unresolved D. CDR3 length equals 13 residues. V shed 4 bases and J shed 8 bases, with 9 bases lying between them. Here the CDR3 reads CASSSSGYSPLHF. The CDR3 region has the DNA TGTGCCAGCAGTTCGAGCGGCTATTCACCCCTCCACTTT.